This TCR beta chain emerged from a study of blood T cells in healthy people across ages. Sample-barcoded 5' priming and a J-beta primer mix drove a second PCR of 7 to 11 cycles. TCRdb reanalysed the 5' RACE reads using MiXCR and keeps one entry per CDR3 protein. The sample shows 700,000 or so distinct CDR3 sequences, 20% to 25% of them seen only once. The sample comprised blood. The source of this sequence is a man in his 70s in good health.

The CDR3 spells CASSRNVGPTGTQYF. The CDR3 DNA reads as TGTGCCAGCAGTCGAAATGTCGGCCCGACGGGGACCCAGTACTTC. The chain links TRBV27 to TRBJ2-5, with D uncertain. Looked up from germline, CDR1 is MNHEY and CDR2 is SMNVEV (reference sequence). The ends were cut back, 5 bases at V and 7 bases at J, with 20 bases in the middle. The CDR3 covers 15 residues.